Following are 17 T cell receptor beta chains from one sample sequenced in a study of CD8 T cells in Susac syndrome. Random hexamers were used to reverse transcribe the RNA input (0.5 to 1 ug). TCRdb passed the immunoSEQ multiplex PCR reads through MiXCR, listing each CDR3 protein once. Of over 150,000 distinct CDR3 sequences listed, approximately 94% are singletons. Sequenced material: CD4+ T cells from PBMCs. The receptors derive from a human donor with multiple sclerosis.

The chain has TRBV10-3 and TRBJ2-5; D is possibly TRBD2 (5 bases). This CDR3 is built from 14 residues. The ends were cut back, 5 bases at V and 6 bases at J, with 16 bases in the middle. Looked up from germline, CDR1 is ENHRY and CDR2 is SYGVKD. The CDR3 region has the DNA TGTGCCATCAGTAGCAGGCTGACCGGGAAGACCCAGTACTTC. This sequence encodes CAISSRLTGKTQYF.

The gene calls are TRBV9 and TRBJ2-2; 7 bases are a match to TRBD1. The CDR3 contains 14 residues. The trim removed 0 bases at V and 4 bases at J, leaving 0 bases unmatched. Germline loops: CDR1 SGDLS, CDR2 YYNGEE. The CDR3: CASSVGQGTGELFF. The DNA for the CDR3 is TGTGCCAGCAGCGTAGGACAGGGCACCGGGGAGCTGTTTTTT.

The V gene is TRBV7-3, the J gene TRBJ2-3, with 9 positions matching TRBD1. This CDR3 region has 17 residues. Trimming cost V 2 bases and J 4 bases; bases outside gene matches: 10. Germline CDR1 is SGHTA and CDR2 is FQGTGA. CDR3 in amino acids: CASSLVAGQGGADTQYF. CDR3 coding DNA: TGTGCCAGCAGCTTAGTTGCGGGACAGGGAGGCGCAGATACGCAGTATTTT.

The V and J genes are TRBV28 and TRBJ2-7; the match to TRBD2 covers 7 bases. V dropped 5 bases and J dropped 4; count of bases not matched to a gene: 2. The CDR3 contains 12 residues. Germline V gene lookup returns CDR1 MDHEN and CDR2 SYDVKM. The CDR3 loop is CASSMGGYEQYF. Here the CDR3 DNA reads TGTGCCAGCAGTATGGGGGGGTACGAGCAGTACTTC.

Only one count was recorded for this clonotype. The chain joins TRBV6-6 to TRBJ2-7, with 8 bases lining up with TRBD1. The germline V gene has CDR1 MNHNY and CDR2 SVGAGI (reference sequence). The CDR3 spans 13 residues. The V and J ends lost 6 bases and 5 bases, in that order; junction bases with no gene match: 6. The CDR3 DNA sequence: TGTGCCAGCAGGGGGACAGGCCGCGACGAGCAGTACTTC. Translated, it gives CASRGTGRDEQYF.

The chain uses TRBV12-3 or TRBV12-4 and TRBJ1-4; D remains unclear. V lost 6 bases, J lost 13 bases, and 15 bases lay in between. CDR3 length: 12 amino acids. The CDR3 sequence: CASSITESRLFF. The CDR3 DNA is TGTGCCAGCAGCATCACAGAATCCAGACTGTTTTTT.

The genes are TRBV6-2 or TRBV6-3 and TRBJ2-5; D remains unclear. The germline gives CDR1 MNHEY, CDR2 SVGEGT. The CDR3 has 16 residues. V was pared by 2 bases and J by 4 bases, with 17 bases between. The CDR3 DNA reads as TGTGCCAGCAGTTACCCTATCGGTCGGTCGGGAGAGACCCAGTACTTC. It encodes CASSYPIGRSGETQYF.

The J gene is TRBJ2-1, the V gene TRBV20-1; D ambiguous. Germline CDR1 and CDR2: DFQATT and SNEGSKA (reference sequence). The V and J ends lost 0 bases and 5 bases respectively, with 5 bases between them. The CDR3 is 12 amino acids. The CDR3, as DNA: TGCAGTGCTAGAGATCCGGACAATGAGCAGTTCTTC. Its translation: CSARDPDNEQFF.

The CDR3 is CASSVESMNTEAFF. In nucleotides, the CDR3 is TGTGCCAGCAGTGTCGAAAGTATGAACACTGAAGCTTTCTTT. The chain is built from TRBV6-1 and TRBJ1-1; unclear D gene. The V end lost 4 bases, the J end lost 0 bases, and 9 bases lay between the germline ends. CDR1 and CDR2 (germline): MNHNS, SASEGT. The CDR3 runs 14 residues.

This chain joins TRBV7-3 and TRBJ1-4, with D uncertain. The ends were cut back, 5 bases at V and 8 bases at J, with 12 bases in the middle. Germline values: CDR1 SGHTA, CDR2 FQGTGA. The length of the CDR3 is 13 residues. CDR3 sequence (DNA): TGTGCCAGCAGCCCCCCCCTGGGCGAAAAACTGTTTTTT. This translates into CASSPPLGEKLFF.

The V gene is TRBV5-1, the J gene TRBJ1-4; D is perhaps TRBD1 (5 bases). Germline CDR1 is SGHRS and CDR2 is YFSETQ. The V gene lost 6 bases and the J gene lost 4 bases, with 10 bases spanning the gap. This CDR3 has 13 amino acids. CDR3 bases: TGCGCCAGCACCGGGACGGATAATGAAAAACTGTTTTTT. Its translation is CASTGTDNEKLFF.

This clonotype has a handful of counts. CDR3: CASSDSDGTEAFF. The CDR3, as DNA: TGTGCCAGCAGCGACTCTGATGGGACTGAAGCTTTCTTT. V and J are TRBV9 and TRBJ1-1, with D uncertain. Trimming removed 3 bases from V and 5 bases from J, with 11 bases in between. The CDR3 has 13 residues. Germline V gene lookup returns CDR1 SGDLS and CDR2 YYNGEE.

The chain has TRBV25-1 and TRBJ2-5; 9 nucleotides line up with TRBD2. V trimming: 5 bases; J trimming: 5 bases; junction bases outside the gene matches: 12. CDR1 and CDR2 from the germline V gene are MGHDK and SYGVNS. The CDR3 contains 16 residues. CDR3 residues: CASSYSSGTARETQYF. CDR3 DNA: TGTGCCAGCAGTTACTCTAGCGGGACCGCTAGGGAGACCCAGTACTTC.

This chain links TRBV28 with TRBJ1-5; perhaps TRBD1 as D (6 bases). The V gene's germline CDR1 is MDHEN and CDR2 SYDVKM. With 3 bases removed from V and 0 bases from J, the gap between germline ends came to 12 bases. The CDR3 covers 16 residues. CDR3 sequence: CASSLVGRGSNQPQHF. The CDR3, as DNA: TGTGCCAGCAGTTTGGTGGGCAGGGGTAGCAATCAGCCCCAGCATTTT. The full variable domain, rest sourced from reference TRBV28 and TRBJ1-5, is DVKVTQSSRYLVKRTGEKVFLECVQDMDHENMFWYRQDPGLGLRLIYFSYDVKMKEKGDIPEGYSVSREKKERFSLILESASTNQTSMYLCASSLVGRGSNQPQHFGDGTRLSIL.

The rearrangement links TRBV28 to TRBJ1-1, with 9 positions matching TRBD1. Trimming took 11 bases from V and 2 from J; bases not matched to a gene: 15. The CDR3 runs 16 residues. Germline loops: CDR1 MDHEN, CDR2 SYDVKM. The CDR3 DNA reads as TGTGCCTGTCACAGGGGGCGATTTGGGGTAAACACTGAAGCTTTCTTT. Amino acids: CACHRGRFGVNTEAFF. Variable domain in full (rest from reference TRBV28 and TRBJ1-1): DVKVTQSSRYLVKRTGEKVFLECVQDMDHENMFWYRQDPGLGLRLIYFSYDVKMKEKGDIPEGYSVSREKKERFSLILESASTNQTSMYLCACHRGRFGVNTEAFFGQGTRLTVV.

CDR3 amino acids: CASSQPEGTGLYEQYF. The CDR3 coding sequence is TGTGCCAGCAGCCAACCGGAGGGGACGGGTTTATACGAGCAGTACTTC. J is TRBJ2-7 and V is TRBV3-1, with D possibly matching TRBD2 (6 bases). V shed 2 bases and J shed 4 bases, with 18 bases lying between them. The CDR3 has 16 amino acids. Germline CDR1 LGHDT, CDR2 YNNKEL (reference sequence).

The chain links TRBV3-1 to TRBJ2-7, with a possible D match to TRBD2 (5 bases). The CDR3 spans 15 residues. The V end was cut by 1 base, the J end by 3 bases, with 13 bases between. Germline CDR1 is LGHDT and CDR2 is YNNKEL (reference sequence). CDR3 amino acids: CASSQAPGTHYEQYF. The DNA for the CDR3 is TGTGCCAGCAGCCAAGCCCCGGGAACACACTACGAGCAGTACTTC.